These T cell receptor beta chains were read from a single sample in a study of blood T cell repertoires in COVID-19. This table comes from immunoSEQ multiplex PCR, and its TCRdb copy is limited to in-frame clones, with some not included. The sample lists fewer than 110,000 clones, roughly 90% occurring once. Sequencing was carried out using peripheral blood. These receptors were taken from a woman between 55 and 75 years old with acute or convalescent COVID-19. Each CDR3 is given with its conserved first and last residue. Each record gives: D gene, clone size, V gene, J gene, CDR3 DNA, CDR3 protein. A D gene is named only where the DNA matches it firmly. Size is omitted from some rows. Given values are once, few, many or a class for expanded clones.

d_gene: NA
abundance: NA
v_gene: TRBV5-1
j_gene: TRBJ1-2
CDR3nt: TGCGCCAGCAGCTTGGGACCGGGTTCTAACTATGGCTACACCTTC
CDR3aa: CASSLGPGSNYGYTF

d_gene: TRBD1
abundance: NA
v_gene: TRBV5-1
j_gene: TRBJ1-2
CDR3nt: TGCGCCAGCAGCTTGCGGACAGGGGAGGGCTATGGCTACACCTTC
CDR3aa: CASSLRTGEGYGYTF

d_gene: TRBD2
abundance: NA
v_gene: TRBV13
j_gene: TRBJ2-1
CDR3nt: TGTGCCAGCAGCACCCTCGTAGGAGGTAGCGGGAGGAGTGTAGTCCCCCATGAGCAGTTCTTC
CDR3aa: CASSTLVGGSGRSVVPHEQFF

d_gene: TRBD1
abundance: NA
v_gene: TRBV5-1
j_gene: TRBJ1-2
CDR3nt: TGCGCCAGCAGCTGGGGACAGGGGGGTCGTGGCTACACCTTC
CDR3aa: CASSWGQGGRGYTF

d_gene: NA
abundance: NA
v_gene: TRBV19
j_gene: TRBJ1-1
CDR3nt: TGTGCCAGTAGTCCCGGGGCCAGGGGTAGAACTGAAGCTTTCTTT
CDR3aa: CASSPGARGRTEAFF

d_gene: TRBD1
abundance: NA
v_gene: TRBV27
j_gene: TRBJ2-7
CDR3nt: TGTGCCAGCAGTTTAGGGACAGGGGGCCGGAACGAGCAGTACTTC
CDR3aa: CASSLGTGGRNEQYF

d_gene: TRBD2
abundance: NA
v_gene: TRBV30
j_gene: TRBJ2-3
CDR3nt: TGTGCCTGGAGGGGTAGCGGGGGCACAGATACGCAGTATTTT
CDR3aa: CAWRGSGGTDTQYF

d_gene: NA
abundance: NA
v_gene: TRBV25-1
j_gene: TRBJ2-2
CDR3nt: TGTGCCAGCAGTGACGCAGGGTGGGCCGGGGAGCTGTTTTTT
CDR3aa: CASSDAGWAGELFF

d_gene: NA
abundance: NA
v_gene: TRBV5-5
j_gene: TRBJ1-3
CDR3nt: TGTGCCAGCAGCTCAACACCTACCGAGGGCAACACCATATATTTT
CDR3aa: CASSSTPTEGNTIYF

d_gene: NA
abundance: once
v_gene: TRBV7-6
j_gene: TRBJ2-3
CDR3nt: TGTGCCAGCAGCTTTGGTCAGACACTCACAGATACGCAGTATTTT
CDR3aa: CASSFGQTLTDTQYF

d_gene: TRBD1
abundance: NA
v_gene: TRBV5-1
j_gene: TRBJ1-3
CDR3nt: TGCGCCAGCAGCGTAGACAGGGGTGGAAACACCATATATTTT
CDR3aa: CASSVDRGGNTIYF

d_gene: TRBD1
abundance: NA
v_gene: TRBV16
j_gene: TRBJ1-5
CDR3nt: TGTGCCAGCAGTCAACAGGGGTATCAGCCCCAGCATTTT
CDR3aa: CASSQQGYQPQHF

d_gene: NA
abundance: NA
v_gene: TRBV28
j_gene: TRBJ2-1
CDR3nt: TGTGCCAGCAGTCGACCCCTCCGGGGCTCCTACAATGAGCAGTTCTTC
CDR3aa: CASSRPLRGSYNEQFF

d_gene: TRBD2
abundance: NA
v_gene: TRBV7-2
j_gene: TRBJ2-1
CDR3nt: TGTGCCAGCAGCTACCCCCTTGGGGCTAGCGGGAGCTCCTACAATGAGCAGTTCTTC
CDR3aa: CASSYPLGASGSSYNEQFF

d_gene: TRBD1
abundance: NA
v_gene: TRBV4-2
j_gene: TRBJ2-3
CDR3nt: TGTGCCAGCAGCCAACATCAGGGGGCAGGCACAGATACGCAGTATTTT
CDR3aa: CASSQHQGAGTDTQYF

d_gene: TRBD1
abundance: NA
v_gene: TRBV11-2
j_gene: TRBJ1-5
CDR3nt: TGTGCCAGCAGCGCGGACAGGGACGTGGTGGGAGCCCAGCATTTT
CDR3aa: CASSADRDVVGAQHF

d_gene: NA
abundance: NA
v_gene: TRBV5-1
j_gene: TRBJ2-2
CDR3nt: TGCGCCAGCAGCCCAGGACAGTTCGCGAACACCGGGGAGCTGTTTTTT
CDR3aa: CASSPGQFANTGELFF

d_gene: NA
abundance: once
v_gene: TRBV30
j_gene: TRBJ1-1
CDR3nt: TGTGCCTGGAGTGTAGGCGGGCCTGAAGCTTTCTTT
CDR3aa: CAWSVGGPEAFF

d_gene: NA
abundance: NA
v_gene: TRBV19
j_gene: TRBJ1-1
CDR3nt: TGTGCCAGTAGTATAAGAGAGAACACTGAAGCTTTCTTT
CDR3aa: CASSIRENTEAFF

d_gene: NA
abundance: once
v_gene: TRBV28
j_gene: TRBJ1-5
CDR3nt: TGTGCCAGCAGTTCCGGAACTAATAGCAATCAGCCCCAGCATTTT
CDR3aa: CASSSGTNSNQPQHF

d_gene: NA
abundance: few
v_gene: TRBV18
j_gene: TRBJ1-2
CDR3nt: TGTGCCAGCTCACCACCGATGGCCCCAAGCTATGGCTACACCTTC
CDR3aa: CASSPPMAPSYGYTF

d_gene: TRBD2
abundance: NA
v_gene: TRBV14
j_gene: TRBJ2-1
CDR3nt: TGTGCCAGCAGCCAGTTCGAACCGGGACTAGCGGAGGGGGAGCAGTTCTTC
CDR3aa: CASSQFEPGLAEGEQFF

d_gene: NA
abundance: NA
v_gene: TRBV5-4
j_gene: TRBJ2-3
CDR3nt: TGTGCCAGCAGCTTGGACTCCCCAGATACGCAGTATTTT
CDR3aa: CASSLDSPDTQYF

d_gene: NA
abundance: NA
v_gene: TRBV12-3/TRBV12-4
j_gene: TRBJ1-5
CDR3nt: TGTGCCAGCACGTTAGGGGGTACTCAGCCCCAGCATTTT
CDR3aa: CASTLGGTQPQHF

d_gene: NA
abundance: NA
v_gene: TRBV6-5
j_gene: TRBJ2-7
CDR3nt: TGTGCCAGCAGTTACTCCTTCACCGTAGCCAGCTACGAGCAGTACTTC
CDR3aa: CASSYSFTVASYEQYF

d_gene: TRBD1
abundance: NA
v_gene: TRBV11-1
j_gene: TRBJ1-6
CDR3nt: TGTGCCAGCAGCCAGGACAGGGGGCACTCACCCCTCCACTTT
CDR3aa: CASSQDRGHSPLHF

d_gene: TRBD2
abundance: NA
v_gene: TRBV30
j_gene: TRBJ2-1
CDR3nt: TGTGCCTGGAGTGTTTACGGAGCGGGAGTGGGTTACAATGAGCAGTTCTTC
CDR3aa: CAWSVYGAGVGYNEQFF

d_gene: NA
abundance: NA
v_gene: TRBV3-1/TRBV3-2
j_gene: TRBJ1-5
CDR3nt: TGTGCCAGCAGCCAGAACTTACAGGGCAATCAGCCCCAGCATTTT
CDR3aa: CASSQNLQGNQPQHF

d_gene: TRBD1
abundance: NA
v_gene: TRBV29-1
j_gene: TRBJ2-1
CDR3nt: TGCAGCGCCCATCAGGGGGCTAATGAGCAGTTCTTC
CDR3aa: CSAHQGANEQFF

d_gene: TRBD1
abundance: NA
v_gene: TRBV5-1
j_gene: TRBJ2-1
CDR3nt: TGCGCCAGCAGCCCGACAGGGCGCTCCTACAATGAGCAGTTCTTC
CDR3aa: CASSPTGRSYNEQFF

d_gene: NA
abundance: NA
v_gene: TRBV19
j_gene: TRBJ1-5
CDR3nt: TGTGCCAGTAGTGCTTACGGGAACCGCCAGCATTTT
CDR3aa: CASSAYGNRQHF

d_gene: TRBD1
abundance: NA
v_gene: TRBV29-1
j_gene: TRBJ2-1
CDR3nt: TGCAGCGTTTCCGCGACAGGGGGCCACAATGAGCAGTTCTTC
CDR3aa: CSVSATGGHNEQFF